The entry below describes one T cell receptor beta chain. Its antigen is currently unknown. Described time point: week 23, last vaccination. Vaccine doses each comprised 300 ug of mutant IDH1 20-mer peptide, with topical imiquimod. The method was immunoSEQ multiplex PCR; TCRdb's version includes in-frame clones alone and lacks a portion of them. The sample has 77,000 or so clones; 85% to 90% are singletons. The data derive from a study of a mutant IDH1 vaccine in newly diagnosed glioma. The TCR was taken from a woman in her forties or fifties with glioma. The sequencing here drew on PBMCs, taken from a glioma patient whose treatment included an IDH1 peptide vaccine.

CDR3: CATSRDPLGGSSYNEQFF. CDR3 bases: TGTGCCACCAGCAGAGATCCGCTTGGGGGAAGTTCCTACAATGAGCAGTTCTTC. The chain joins TRBV15 to TRBJ2-1; D is perhaps TRBD1 or TRBD2 (5 bases each). From germline, CDR1 is LNHNV and CDR2 YYDKDF (reference sequence). With 0 bases removed from V and 1 base from J, the gap between germline ends came to 16 bases. The CDR3 loop spans 18 amino acids.